Listed here are 5 T cell receptor beta chains from one sample, sequenced in a study of blood T cell repertoires in COVID-19. Clones were sequenced by immunoSEQ multiplex PCR, and TCRdb holds only the in-frame ones, with some missing. The repertoire holds about 320,000 clones, with around nine tenths as singletons. Sample: PBMCs or T cells enriched from blood (not recorded which). The receptors were sampled from a man aged 55 to 70 who had recovered from COVID-19.

The chain recombines TRBV27 with TRBJ2-7; D is possibly TRBD1 (5 bases). Trimming took off 8 bases at V and 8 bases at J, with 22 bases between the two ends. The CDR3 has 14 residues. Per germline, CDR1 MNHEY and CDR2 SMNVEV (reference sequence). CDR3 protein: CASRLSPTEMKQYF. CDR3 coding DNA: TGTGCCAGCCGCTTAAGCCCGACAGAAATGAAGCAGTACTTC.

This chain joins TRBV5-1 and TRBJ2-7; D ambiguous. The CDR3 runs to 16 residues. The V end lost 0 bases, the J end lost 1 base, and 14 bases lay between the germline ends. Germline V gene data show CDR1 as SGHRS and CDR2 as YFSETQ. The CDR3 reads CASSLGGGGLSYEQYF. The CDR3 region has the DNA TGCGCCAGCAGCTTGGGCGGCGGCGGCCTTTCCTACGAGCAGTACTTC.

Only one count was recorded for this clone. J is TRBJ2-7 and V is TRBV4-2, with 14 positions matching TRBD2. With V trimmed by 0 bases and J by 6 bases, 1 base remained unmatched. Germline V CDR1 and CDR2: LGHNA, YNFKEQ. This CDR3 is 15 amino acids long. CDR3 nucleotides: TGTGCCAGCAGCCAAGAGGGACTAGCGGGAGCCGAGCAGTACTTC. As protein: CASSQEGLAGAEQYF.

V is TRBV6-2 or TRBV6-3 and J is TRBJ2-2; possible D gene TRBD1, 5 bases. V dropped 4 bases and J dropped 3 bases, with 12 bases sitting between them. The CDR3 is 15 amino acids. Germline assignment: CDR1 MNHEY and CDR2 SVGEGT. CDR3 bases: TGTGCCAGCAGTTCCCCCGGCAGGGACACCGGGGAGCTGTTTTTT. The encoded protein is CASSSPGRDTGELFF.

The chain couples TRBV7-9 to TRBJ1-1, with D uncertain. The CDR3 spans 15 residues. Germline loops: CDR1 SEHNR, CDR2 FQNEAQ (reference sequence). The V end lost 5 bases, the J end lost 1 base, and 14 bases lay between the germline ends. The CDR3 DNA sequence: TGTGCCAGCAGCCTGGGCAGACAAGAGAACACTGAAGCTTTCTTT. Translating gives CASSLGRQENTEAFF.